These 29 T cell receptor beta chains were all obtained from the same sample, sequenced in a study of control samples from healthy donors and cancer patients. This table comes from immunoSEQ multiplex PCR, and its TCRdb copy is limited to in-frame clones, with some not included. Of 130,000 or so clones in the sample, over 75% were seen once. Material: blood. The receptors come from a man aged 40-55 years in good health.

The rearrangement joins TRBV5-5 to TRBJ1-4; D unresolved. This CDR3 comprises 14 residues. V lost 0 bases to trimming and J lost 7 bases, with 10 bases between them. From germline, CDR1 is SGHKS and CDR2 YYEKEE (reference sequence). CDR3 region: CASSLGVGGEKLFF. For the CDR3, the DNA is TGTGCCAGCAGCTTGGGGGTTGGTGGTGAAAAACTGTTTTTT.

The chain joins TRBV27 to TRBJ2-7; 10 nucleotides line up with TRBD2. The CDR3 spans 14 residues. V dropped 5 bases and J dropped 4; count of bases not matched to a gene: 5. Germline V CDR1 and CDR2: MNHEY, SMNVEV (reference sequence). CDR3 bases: TGTGCCAGCAGTCAAGCGGGGGGGCCATACGAGCAGTACTTC. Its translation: CASSQAGGPYEQYF.

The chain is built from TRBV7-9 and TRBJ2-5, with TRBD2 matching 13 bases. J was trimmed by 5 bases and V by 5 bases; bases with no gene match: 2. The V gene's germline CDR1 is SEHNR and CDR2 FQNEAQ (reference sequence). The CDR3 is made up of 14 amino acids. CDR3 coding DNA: TGTGCCAGCAGCCGGACTAGCGGGGGTGAGACCCAGTACTTC. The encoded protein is CASSRTSGGETQYF.

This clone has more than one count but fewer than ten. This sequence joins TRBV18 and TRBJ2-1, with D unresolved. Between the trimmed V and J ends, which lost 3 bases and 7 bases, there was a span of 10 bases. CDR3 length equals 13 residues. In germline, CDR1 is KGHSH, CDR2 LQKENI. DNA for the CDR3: TGTGCCAGCTCACCTTCGACGGTGAATGAGCAGTTCTTC. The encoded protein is CASSPSTVNEQFF.

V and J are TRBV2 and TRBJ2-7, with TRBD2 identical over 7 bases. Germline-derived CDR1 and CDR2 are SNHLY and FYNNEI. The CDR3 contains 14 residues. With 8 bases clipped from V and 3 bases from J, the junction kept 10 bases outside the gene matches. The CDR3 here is CASHKSGGSYEQYF. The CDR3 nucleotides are TGTGCCAGCCACAAAAGCGGCGGGAGCTACGAGCAGTACTTC.

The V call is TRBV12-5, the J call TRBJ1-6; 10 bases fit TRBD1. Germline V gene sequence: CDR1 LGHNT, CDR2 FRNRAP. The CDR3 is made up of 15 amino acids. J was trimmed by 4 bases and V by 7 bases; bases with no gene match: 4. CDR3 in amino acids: CASAEDRGYNSPLHF. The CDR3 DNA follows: TGTGCTAGTGCCGAGGACAGGGGGTATAATTCACCCCTCCACTTT.

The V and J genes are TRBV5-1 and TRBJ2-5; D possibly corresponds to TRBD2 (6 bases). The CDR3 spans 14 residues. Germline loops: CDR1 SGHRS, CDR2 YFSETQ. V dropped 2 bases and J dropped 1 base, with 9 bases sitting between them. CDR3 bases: TGCGCCAGCAGCTTAGCGGGTACCCAAGAGACCCAGTACTTC. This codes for CASSLAGTQETQYF. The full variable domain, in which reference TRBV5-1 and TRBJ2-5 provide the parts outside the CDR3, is KAGVTQTPRYLIKTRGQQVTLSCSPISGHRSVSWYQQTPGQGLQFLFEYFSETQRNKGNFPGRFSGRQFSNSRSEMNVSTLELGDSALYLCASSLAGTQETQYFGPGTRLLVL.

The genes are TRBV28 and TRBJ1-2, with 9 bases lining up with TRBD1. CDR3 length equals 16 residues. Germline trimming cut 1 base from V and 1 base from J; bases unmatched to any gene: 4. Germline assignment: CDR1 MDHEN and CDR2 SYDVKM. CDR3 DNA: TGTGCCAGCAGTTTATCGGGACAGGGCTATAACTATGGCTACACCTTC. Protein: CASSLSGQGYNYGYTF.

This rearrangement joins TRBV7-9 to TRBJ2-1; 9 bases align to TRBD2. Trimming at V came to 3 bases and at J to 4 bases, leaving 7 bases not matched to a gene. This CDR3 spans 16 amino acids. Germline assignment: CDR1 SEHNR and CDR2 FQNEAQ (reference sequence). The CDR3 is CASSLSLAGTYNEQFF. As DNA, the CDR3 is TGTGCCAGCAGCTTGTCTCTAGCGGGGACATACAATGAGCAGTTCTTC.

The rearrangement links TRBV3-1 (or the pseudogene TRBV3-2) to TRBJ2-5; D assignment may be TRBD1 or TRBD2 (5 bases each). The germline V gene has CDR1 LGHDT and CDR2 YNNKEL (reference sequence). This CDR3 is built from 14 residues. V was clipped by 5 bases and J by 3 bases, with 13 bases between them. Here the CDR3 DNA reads TGTGCCAGCAGCTCACCATGGGGGAAAGAGACCCAGTACTTC. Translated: CASSSPWGKETQYF.

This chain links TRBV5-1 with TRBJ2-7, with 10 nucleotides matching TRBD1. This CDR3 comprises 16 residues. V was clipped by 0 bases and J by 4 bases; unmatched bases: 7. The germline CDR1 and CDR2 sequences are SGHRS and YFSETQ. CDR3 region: CASSLAWDRGRYEQYF. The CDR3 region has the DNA TGCGCCAGCAGCTTGGCATGGGACAGGGGTAGATACGAGCAGTACTTC.

The CDR3 coding sequence is TGTGCCAGTTCTAGGGGGGACTATGGCTACACCTTC. Translating gives CASSRGDYGYTF. The rearrangement joins TRBV12-3 or TRBV12-4 to TRBJ1-2; D is possibly TRBD1 (6 bases). This CDR3 has 12 amino acids. V was cut by 9 bases and J by 3 bases, with 11 bases left in between.

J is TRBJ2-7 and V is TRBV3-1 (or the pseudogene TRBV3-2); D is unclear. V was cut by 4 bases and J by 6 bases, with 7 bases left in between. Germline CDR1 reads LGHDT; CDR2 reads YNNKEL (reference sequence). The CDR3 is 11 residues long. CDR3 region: CASSRELEQYF. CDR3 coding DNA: TGTGCCAGCAGCCGCGAGCTCGAGCAGTACTTC.

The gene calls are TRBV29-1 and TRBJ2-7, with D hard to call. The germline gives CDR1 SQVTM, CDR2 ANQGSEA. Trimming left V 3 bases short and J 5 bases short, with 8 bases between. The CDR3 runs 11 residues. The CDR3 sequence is CSVDWQDEQYF. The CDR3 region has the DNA TGCAGCGTTGATTGGCAGGACGAGCAGTACTTC.

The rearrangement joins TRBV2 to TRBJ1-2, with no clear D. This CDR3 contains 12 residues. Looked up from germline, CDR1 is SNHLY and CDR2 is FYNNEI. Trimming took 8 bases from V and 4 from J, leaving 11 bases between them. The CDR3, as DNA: TGTGCCAGCGGAGAGCAGGTCTATGGCTACACCTTC. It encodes CASGEQVYGYTF.

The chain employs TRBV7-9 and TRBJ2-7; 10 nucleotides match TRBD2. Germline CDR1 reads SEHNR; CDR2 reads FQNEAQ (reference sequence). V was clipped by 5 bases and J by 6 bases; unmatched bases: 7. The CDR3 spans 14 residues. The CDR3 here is CASSPSGGAGEQYF. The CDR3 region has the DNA TGTGCCAGCAGCCCCAGCGGGGGGGCAGGCGAGCAGTACTTC.

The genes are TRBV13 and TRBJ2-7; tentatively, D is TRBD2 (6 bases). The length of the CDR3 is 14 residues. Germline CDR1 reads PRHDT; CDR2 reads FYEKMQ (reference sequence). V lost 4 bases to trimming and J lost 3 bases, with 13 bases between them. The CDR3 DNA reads TGTGCCAGCAGCTCCCCGGAGGGTGGCTACGAGCAGTACTTC. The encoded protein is CASSSPEGGYEQYF.

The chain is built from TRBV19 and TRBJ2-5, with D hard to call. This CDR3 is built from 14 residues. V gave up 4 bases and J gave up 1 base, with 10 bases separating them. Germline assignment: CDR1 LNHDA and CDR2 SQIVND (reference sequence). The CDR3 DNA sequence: TGTGCCAGTAGTACGAGACGGACCCAAGAGACCCAGTACTTC. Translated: CASSTRRTQETQYF. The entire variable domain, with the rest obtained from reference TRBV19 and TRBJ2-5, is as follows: DGGITQSPKYLFRKEGQNVTLSCEQNLNHDAMYWYRQDPGQGLRLIYYSQIVNDFQKGDIAEGYSVSREKKESFPLTVTSAQKNPTAFYLCASSTRRTQETQYFGPGTRLLVL.

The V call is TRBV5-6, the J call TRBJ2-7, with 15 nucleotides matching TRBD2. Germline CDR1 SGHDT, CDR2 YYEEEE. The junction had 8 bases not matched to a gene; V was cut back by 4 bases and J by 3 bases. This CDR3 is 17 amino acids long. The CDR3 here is CASSVGLAGGTIYEQYF. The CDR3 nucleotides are TGTGCCAGCAGCGTGGGACTAGCGGGGGGAACAATCTACGAGCAGTACTTC. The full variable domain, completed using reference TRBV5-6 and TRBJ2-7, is DAGVTQSPTHLIKTRGQQVTLRCSPKSGHDTVSWYQQALGQGPQFIFQYYEEEERQRGNFPDRFSGHQFPNYSSELNVNALLLGDSALYLCASSVGLAGGTIYEQYFGPGTRLTVT.

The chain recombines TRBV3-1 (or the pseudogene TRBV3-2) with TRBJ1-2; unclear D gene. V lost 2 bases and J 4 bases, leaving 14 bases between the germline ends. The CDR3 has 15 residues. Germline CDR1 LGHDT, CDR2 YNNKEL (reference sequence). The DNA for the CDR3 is TGTGCCAGCAGCCAACAGACCCATCTAACCTATGGCTACACCTTC. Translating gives CASSQQTHLTYGYTF.

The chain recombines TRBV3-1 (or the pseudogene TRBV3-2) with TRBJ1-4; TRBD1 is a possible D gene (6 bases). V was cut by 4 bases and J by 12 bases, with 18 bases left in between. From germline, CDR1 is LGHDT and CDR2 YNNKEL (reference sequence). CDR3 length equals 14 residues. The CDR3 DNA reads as TGTGCCAGCAGCCTCGCCGGACAGCCTTGGGAACTGTTTTTT. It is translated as CASSLAGQPWELFF.

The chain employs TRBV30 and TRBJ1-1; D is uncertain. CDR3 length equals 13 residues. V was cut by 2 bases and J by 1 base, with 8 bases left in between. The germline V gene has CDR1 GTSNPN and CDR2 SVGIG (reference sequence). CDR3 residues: CAWSTQSNTEAFF. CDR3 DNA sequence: TGTGCCTGGAGTACCCAGTCGAACACTGAAGCTTTCTTT.

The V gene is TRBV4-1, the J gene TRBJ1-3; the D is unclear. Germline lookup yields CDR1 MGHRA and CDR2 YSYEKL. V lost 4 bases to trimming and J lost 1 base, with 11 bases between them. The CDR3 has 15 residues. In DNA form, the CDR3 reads TGCGCCAGCAGCCTAGATTCGGGTTCTGGAAACACCATATATTTT. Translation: CASSLDSGSGNTIYF.

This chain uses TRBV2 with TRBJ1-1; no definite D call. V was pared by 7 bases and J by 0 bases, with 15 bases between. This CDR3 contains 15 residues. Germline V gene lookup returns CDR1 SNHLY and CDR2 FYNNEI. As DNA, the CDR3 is TGTGCCAGCACCGTAACAATTGGCCTGAACACTGAAGCTTTCTTT. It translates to CASTVTIGLNTEAFF.

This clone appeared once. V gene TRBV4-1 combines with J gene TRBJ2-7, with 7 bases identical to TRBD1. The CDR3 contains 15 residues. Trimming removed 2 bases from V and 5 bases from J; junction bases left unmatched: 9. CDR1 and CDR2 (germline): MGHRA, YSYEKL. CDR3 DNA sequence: TGCGCCAGCAGCCAACAACAGGGGTACATCGACGAGCAGTACTTC. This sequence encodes CASSQQQGYIDEQYF.

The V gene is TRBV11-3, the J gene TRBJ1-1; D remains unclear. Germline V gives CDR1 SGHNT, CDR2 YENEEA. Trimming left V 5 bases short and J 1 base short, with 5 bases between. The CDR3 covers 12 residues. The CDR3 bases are TGTGCCAGCAGCCGGGGGAACACTGAAGCTTTCTTT. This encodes CASSRGNTEAFF.

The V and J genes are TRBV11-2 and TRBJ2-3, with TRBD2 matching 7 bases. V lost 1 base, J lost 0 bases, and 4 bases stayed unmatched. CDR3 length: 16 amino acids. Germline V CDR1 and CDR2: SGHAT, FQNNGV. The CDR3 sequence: CASSLVSSGSTDTQYF. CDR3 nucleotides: TGTGCCAGCAGCTTAGTCTCTAGCGGAAGCACAGATACGCAGTATTTT.

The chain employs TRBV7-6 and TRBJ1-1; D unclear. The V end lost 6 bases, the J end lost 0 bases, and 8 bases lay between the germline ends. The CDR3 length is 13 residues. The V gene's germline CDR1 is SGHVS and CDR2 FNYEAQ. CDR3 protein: CASRERMNTEAFF. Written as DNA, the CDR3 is TGTGCCAGCAGAGAAAGGATGAACACTGAAGCTTTCTTT.

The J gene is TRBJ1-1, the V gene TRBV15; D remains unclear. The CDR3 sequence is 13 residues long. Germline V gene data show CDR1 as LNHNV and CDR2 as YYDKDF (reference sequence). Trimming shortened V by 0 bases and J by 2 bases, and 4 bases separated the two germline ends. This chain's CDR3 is CATSRDGNTEAFF. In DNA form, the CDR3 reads TGTGCCACCAGCAGAGATGGTAACACTGAAGCTTTCTTT.